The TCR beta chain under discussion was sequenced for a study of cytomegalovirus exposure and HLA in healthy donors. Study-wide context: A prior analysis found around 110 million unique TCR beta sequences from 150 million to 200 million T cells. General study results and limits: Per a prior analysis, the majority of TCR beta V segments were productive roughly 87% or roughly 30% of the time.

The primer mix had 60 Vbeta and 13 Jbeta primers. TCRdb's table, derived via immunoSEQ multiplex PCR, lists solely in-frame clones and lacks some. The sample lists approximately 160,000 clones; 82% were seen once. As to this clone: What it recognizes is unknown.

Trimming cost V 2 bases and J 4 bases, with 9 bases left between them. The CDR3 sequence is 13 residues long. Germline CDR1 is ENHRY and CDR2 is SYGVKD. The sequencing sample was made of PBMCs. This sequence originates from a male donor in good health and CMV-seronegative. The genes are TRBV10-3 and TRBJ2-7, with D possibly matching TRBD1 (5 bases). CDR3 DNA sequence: TGTGCCATCAGTGAGAGAGACAGTTACGAGCAGTACTTC. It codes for CAISERDSYEQYF.